The 14 T cell receptor beta chains below all came from one sample that was sequenced in a study of blood T cells in healthy people across ages. A second PCR of about 7 to 12 cycles used a sample-barcoded 5' primer and a J-beta primer mix. TCRdb analysed the 5' RACE reads with MiXCR anew, one entry per CDR3 protein. The sample yields hundreds of thousands of distinct CDR3 sequences, approximately 40% seen once. Sequenced sample: blood. These receptors originate from a man older than 75 in good health.

The rearrangement links TRBV12-3 or TRBV12-4 to TRBJ2-3; D gene unclear. The CDR3 consists of 14 residues. V was cut by 6 bases and J by 0 bases, with 10 bases left in between. Written as DNA, the CDR3 is TGTGCCAGCAGGCTAATTACAAGCACAGATACGCAGTATTTT. It specifies CASRLITSTDTQYF.

This clonotype was found a few times. This rearrangement joins TRBV9 to TRBJ2-5, with D possibly TRBD1 on 5 matching bases. The CDR3 length is 16 residues. Germline V gene lookup returns CDR1 SGDLS and CDR2 YYNGEE. Trimming took off 0 bases at V and 1 base at J, with 13 bases between the two ends. CDR3 in amino acids: CASSVAVGQGQETQYF. As DNA, the CDR3 is TGTGCCAGCAGCGTAGCGGTTGGGCAGGGCCAAGAGACCCAGTACTTC. Full variable domain (rest looked up from reference TRBV9 and TRBJ2-5): DSGVTQTPKHLITATGQRVTLRCSPRSGDLSVYWYQQSLDQGLQFLIQYYNGEERAKGNILERFSAQQFPDLHSELNLSSLELGDSALYFCASSVAVGQGQETQYFGPGTRLLVL.

The sample holds one count of this clonotype. This chain connects TRBV5-1 to TRBJ1-2, with 7 bases matching TRBD1. Germline V gene lookup returns CDR1 SGHRS and CDR2 YFSETQ. CDR3 length: 15 residues. Germline trimming cut 0 bases from V and 8 bases from J; bases unmatched to any gene: 10. In nucleotides, the CDR3 is TGCGCCAGCAGCTTGGGAGAAGGACAGGCCAGGGGCTACACCTTC. Amino acid sequence: CASSLGEGQARGYTF.

The V gene is TRBV11-2, the J gene TRBJ2-3; D ambiguous. The V gene's germline CDR1 is SGHAT and CDR2 FQNNGV. Trimming stripped 3 bases from V and 6 bases from J, with 16 bases between. There are 15 residues in the CDR3. The CDR3 sequence is CASSFRALLSDTQYF. The CDR3 DNA sequence: TGTGCCAGCAGCTTCCGGGCCCTTCTGTCGGATACGCAGTATTTT.

The CDR3 reads CASSLSWLTYEQYF. For the CDR3, the DNA is TGTGCCAGCAGTTTGTCGTGGTTAACCTACGAGCAGTACTTC. The V call is TRBV27, the J call TRBJ2-7; D not certain. The CDR3 contains 14 residues. Germline CDR1 MNHEY, CDR2 SMNVEV (reference sequence). Between the trimmed V and J ends, which lost 3 bases and 2 bases, there was a span of 11 bases.

Points on this clonotype: A much larger clone differs by one base, so this may be a read error. The chain is built from TRBV28 and TRBJ2-1, with 9 bases that match TRBD2. This CDR3 contains 16 residues. Germline CDR1 MDHEN, CDR2 SYDVKM. Germline trimming cut 7 bases from V and 10 bases from J; bases unmatched to any gene: 17. The CDR3 nucleotides are TGTGCCAGCACCTCCATAGCGGGAGCGTTCACCTACGAGCAGTTCTTC. This encodes CASTSIAGAFTYEQFF.

This clonotype was found many times. This chain uses TRBV29-1 with TRBJ1-4; 7 nucleotides line up with TRBD1. CDR3 length: 15 amino acids. Looked up from germline, CDR1 is SQVTM and CDR2 is ANQGSEA. The trim removed 4 bases at V and 0 bases at J, leaving 5 bases unmatched. CDR3 protein: CSVGQGPPTNEKLFF. In nucleotides, the CDR3 is TGCAGCGTTGGACAGGGCCCACCAACTAATGAAAAACTGTTTTTT.

This clonotype was seen more than once but under ten times. The chain joins TRBV6-2 or TRBV6-3 to TRBJ2-7; TRBD1 agrees at 8 bases. There are 14 residues in the CDR3. Germline V CDR1 and CDR2: MNHEY, SVGEGT. The V and J ends lost 6 bases and 3 bases, in that order; junction bases with no gene match: 7. The CDR3 sequence is CASRWGTGNYEQYF. In nucleotides, the CDR3 is TGTGCCAGCAGGTGGGGGACAGGAAACTACGAGCAGTACTTC.

The table lists this clonotype with many counts. The DNA of the CDR3 is TGTGCCAGCAGCTTAAGTATATCCCAAGAGACCCAGTACTTC. Protein product: CASSLSISQETQYF. The V call is TRBV7-2, the J call TRBJ2-5, with no clear D. CDR1 is SGHTA, CDR2 FQGNSA, per germline. The V gene lost 2 bases and the J gene lost 1 base, with 8 bases spanning the gap. There are 14 residues in the CDR3.

Concerning this clonotype itself: This may come from a read error, since a much larger clone is one base off. The chain uses TRBV28 and TRBJ2-7; either TRBD1 or TRBD2 may fit D (6 bases each). Per germline, CDR1 MDHEN and CDR2 SYDVKM. The CDR3 has 15 amino acids. The CDR3 sequence: CAISLQAKGGNEQYF. The CDR3 DNA follows: TGTGCCATCAGTTTACAGGCAAAGGGGGGCAATGAGCAGTACTTC. Drawing the rest from reference TRBV28 and TRBJ2-7, the complete variable domain is DVKVTQSSRYLVKRTGEKVFLECVQDMDHENMFWYRQDPGLGLRLIYFSYDVKMKEKGDIPEGYSVSREKKERFSLILESASTNQTSMYLCAISLQAKGGNEQYFGPGTRLTVT.

In its sample, this clonotype was seen a few times. V and J are TRBV29-1 and TRBJ1-2; 12 bases are shared with TRBD1. V lost 7 bases, J lost 8 bases, and 8 bases stayed unmatched. The CDR3 extends over 13 amino acids. CDR1 is SQVTM and CDR2 is ANQGSEA in the germline V gene. CDR3 nucleotides: TGCAGCGCCGGGACAGGGGGCGTTTACGGCTACACCTTC. It yields the protein CSAGTGGVYGYTF.

A remark on this clonotype: A much larger clonotype is one base distant, so this may be a read error. The genes are TRBV6-1 and TRBJ2-6; no firm D call. CDR3 size: 15 residues. Germline CDR1 reads MNHNS; CDR2 reads SASEGT. Deletions cut 6 bases from V and 0 bases from J, with 9 bases between. The DNA of the CDR3 is TGTGCCAGCAGAAGGCCGAGCTCTGGGGCCAACGTCCTGACTTTC. Residues: CASRRPSSGANVLTF.

In its sample, this clonotype was seen once. The genes are TRBV20-1 and TRBJ1-2, with 7 bases that match TRBD1. Per germline, CDR1 DFQATT and CDR2 SNEGSKA (reference sequence). The V and J ends lost 0 bases and 6 bases, in that order; junction bases with no gene match: 4. The CDR3 consists of 13 residues. This CDR3 is CSARDFRGDGYTF. CDR3 nucleotides: TGCAGTGCTAGAGACTTCAGGGGGGATGGCTACACCTTC.

This clonotype has only a few counts. The gene calls are TRBV7-2 and TRBJ2-1; TRBD2 matches 9 bases. This CDR3 spans 15 amino acids. The germline CDR1 and CDR2 sequences are SGHTA and FQGNSA. The V and J ends lost 3 bases and 3 bases, in that order; junction bases with no gene match: 3. The CDR3 loop is CASSLREGIYNEQFF. CDR3 nucleotides: TGTGCCAGCAGCTTGCGGGAGGGAATCTACAATGAGCAGTTCTTC.